Presented here are 27 T cell receptor beta chains from one specimen sequenced in a study of blood T cell repertoires in COVID-19. Assay used: immunoSEQ multiplex PCR; TCRdb lists only in-frame clones, some missing. The sample contains 150,000 to 200,000 clones, 86% of which appear only once. The sample comprised peripheral blood. The receptor set was obtained from a woman aged 55-70 years with COVID-19, enrolled during active disease.

The V call is TRBV9, the J call TRBJ1-6, with D possibly matching TRBD1 (5 bases). V shed 4 bases and J shed 4 bases, with 15 bases lying between them. CDR3 length: 16 residues. Germline CDR1 is SGDLS and CDR2 is YYNGEE. The chain's CDR3 is CASSPGGVGYNSPLHF. The CDR3 DNA sequence: TGTGCCAGCAGCCCTGGGGGGGTAGGTTATAATTCACCCCTCCACTTT. Based on the CDR3 plus reference TRBV9 and TRBJ1-6, the full variable domain is DSGVTQTPKHLITATGQRVTLRCSPRSGDLSVYWYQQSLDQGLQFLIQYYNGEERAKGNILERFSAQQFPDLHSELNLSSLELGDSALYFCASSPGGVGYNSPLHFGNGTRLTVT.

A single count supports this clone. The chain carries TRBV7-9 and TRBJ1-2; 8 nucleotides align to TRBD1. The junction had 3 bases not matched to a gene; V was cut back by 3 bases and J by 3 bases. The germline V gene encodes CDR1 SEHNR and CDR2 FQNEAQ (reference sequence). The CDR3 is made up of 14 amino acids. Here the CDR3 reads CASSLTGVDYGYTF. CDR3 coding DNA: TGTGCCAGCAGCTTGACAGGGGTGGACTATGGCTACACCTTC.

The chain combines TRBV3-1 (or the pseudogene TRBV3-2) with TRBJ2-7, with TRBD2 as a possible D gene (5 bases). CDR1 is LGHDT, CDR2 YNNKEL, per germline (reference sequence). This CDR3 contains 16 residues. V lost 2 bases and J 1 base, leaving 15 bases between the germline ends. This chain's CDR3 is CASSQRTPTGSYEQYF. DNA for the CDR3: TGTGCCAGCAGCCAAAGGACTCCCACCGGTTCCTACGAGCAGTACTTC.

This clone came up once. Here the CDR3 reads CASSADSSYNSPLHF. The CDR3 region has the DNA TGTGCCAGCAGTGCGGACAGTTCATATAATTCACCCCTCCACTTT. The chain is built from TRBV28 and TRBJ1-6, with a weak D call TRBD1 (6 bases). Trimming stripped 5 bases from V and 4 bases from J, with 12 bases between. This CDR3 region has 15 residues. Per the germline V gene, CDR1 is MDHEN and CDR2 is SYDVKM. Together with reference TRBV28 and TRBJ1-6, the CDR3 gives the full variable domain: DVKVTQSSRYLVKRTGEKVFLECVQDMDHENMFWYRQDPGLGLRLIYFSYDVKMKEKGDIPEGYSVSREKKERFSLILESASTNQTSMYLCASSADSSYNSPLHFGNGTRLTVT.

This clone appeared a single time. The CDR3: CAWSGNNFNSPLHF. As DNA, the CDR3 is TGTGCCTGGAGCGGGAACAACTTTAATTCACCCCTCCACTTT. The chain joins TRBV30 to TRBJ1-6; D not resolved. The CDR3 runs to 14 residues. V was shortened by 3 bases and J by 6 bases, with 12 bases between the two germline ends. Looked up from germline, CDR1 is GTSNPN and CDR2 is SVGIG (reference sequence).

This clone was detected only once. The chain combines TRBV12-3 or TRBV12-4 with TRBJ1-2; no clear D gene. Trimming stripped 2 bases from V and 3 bases from J, with 7 bases between. This CDR3 comprises 13 residues. In DNA form, the CDR3 reads TGTGCCAGCAGTTTACGCCGGGACTATGGCTACACCTTC. Protein sequence: CASSLRRDYGYTF.

This chain links TRBV18 with TRBJ2-7; perhaps TRBD2 as D (6 bases). V shed 2 bases and J shed 5 bases, with 16 bases lying between them. In germline, CDR1 is KGHSH, CDR2 LQKENI. CDR3 length equals 15 residues. CDR3 nucleotides: TGTGCCAGCTCACCAATTAGGGACTCTACGAACGAGCAGTACTTC. It encodes CASSPIRDSTNEQYF.

The rearrangement joins TRBV7-2 to TRBJ2-3; 9 bases line up with TRBD2. The germline gives CDR1 SGHTA, CDR2 FQGNSA. The CDR3 length is 16 residues. V dropped 1 base and J dropped 7; count of bases not matched to a gene: 9. Here the CDR3 reads CASSLVSLAGSNTQYF. The CDR3 DNA follows: TGTGCCAGCAGCTTAGTTTCGCTAGCGGGATCTAATACGCAGTATTTT.

The chain couples TRBV7-9 to TRBJ1-3; D uncertain. With 0 bases removed from V and 14 bases from J, the gap between germline ends came to 11 bases. The CDR3 contains 12 residues. CDR1 SEHNR and CDR2 FQNEAQ come from the germline V gene (reference sequence). CDR3 residues: CASSLAATFLYF. Here the CDR3 DNA reads TGTGCCAGCAGCTTAGCAGCGACTTTTCTATATTTT. The variable domain in full, with the rest retrieved from reference TRBV7-9 and TRBJ1-3, is DTGVSQNPRHKITKRGQNVTFRCDPISEHNRLYWYRQTLGQGPEFLTYFQNEAQLEKSRLLSDRFSAERPKGSFSTLEIQRTEQGDSAMYLCASSLAATFLYFGEGSWLTVV.

V is TRBV7-3 and J is TRBJ1-4, with D perhaps TRBD1 (6 bases). The CDR3 runs to 15 residues. The V gene lost 1 base and the J gene lost 6 bases, with 12 bases spanning the gap. The germline CDR1 and CDR2 sequences are SGHTA and FQGTGA. The CDR3 DNA sequence: TGTGCCAGCAGCTTAATTTGGGCAGGGGATGAAAAACTGTTTTTT. This codes for CASSLIWAGDEKLFF.

The rearrangement uses TRBV30 and TRBJ2-5; the match to TRBD2 covers 10 bases. Germline V lookup: CDR1 GTSNPN, CDR2 SVGIG (reference sequence). This CDR3 is built from 15 residues. V lost 0 bases to trimming and J lost 0 bases; unmatched junction nucleotides: 1. For the CDR3, the DNA is TGTGCCTGGAGTGTAACTAGCGGGAACCAAGAGACCCAGTACTTC. Encoded protein: CAWSVTSGNQETQYF.

This clone was seen just once. One end of the junction does not line up with germline, which may come from a read error. The CDR3 nucleotides are TGTGCCTGGAGTTTTTCGAGGGCACTGGACTACGGCTACACCTTC. The encoded protein is CAWSFSRALDYGYTF. V and J are TRBV30 and TRBJ1-2; D ambiguous. From germline, CDR1 is GTSNPN and CDR2 SVGIG (reference sequence). This CDR3 is 15 amino acids long.

The V gene is TRBV7-9, the J gene TRBJ2-3; no firm D call. Germline V gene sequence: CDR1 SEHNR, CDR2 FQNEAQ (reference sequence). This CDR3 is 14 amino acids long. V dropped 3 bases and J dropped 0 bases, with 7 bases sitting between them. CDR3: CASSLSSSTDTQYF. The CDR3 coding sequence is TGTGCCAGCAGCTTGAGTTCTAGCACAGATACGCAGTATTTT.

The chain couples TRBV5-4 to TRBJ1-6; 9 bases are a match to TRBD1. The ends lost 4 bases at V and 6 bases at J; junction bases unmatched: 5. Germline CDR1 is SGHNT and CDR2 is YYREEE (reference sequence). The CDR3 spans 15 residues. CDR3 sequence: CASSERQGVNSPLHF. In DNA, the CDR3 is TGTGCCAGCAGCGAGCGACAGGGGGTTAATTCACCCCTCCACTTT.

This clone was detected only a few times. V and J are TRBV27 and TRBJ2-1; TRBD2 matches at 11 bases. The CDR3 extends over 15 amino acids. Per germline, CDR1 MNHEY and CDR2 SMNVEV (reference sequence). V shed 5 bases and J 10 bases; nucleotides not matched to a gene: 10. The CDR3 DNA is TGTGCCAGCAGTCCACCGGGACTAGCGGCCAAGGAGCAGTTCTTC. Translating it yields CASSPPGLAAKEQFF.

The chain links TRBV15 to TRBJ2-7, with 10 bases matching TRBD1. J gave up 3 bases and V 1 base, and 3 bases lay outside the gene matches. The germline V gene encodes CDR1 LNHNV and CDR2 YYDKDF (reference sequence). This CDR3 comprises 15 residues. This CDR3 is CATSRAGTGVYEQYF. The DNA of the CDR3 is TGTGCCACCAGCAGAGCCGGGACAGGGGTCTACGAGCAGTACTTC. The variable domain in full, with the rest retrieved from reference TRBV15 and TRBJ2-7, is DAMVIQNPRYQVTQFGKPVTLSCSQTLNHNVMYWYQQKSSQAPKLLFHYYDKDFNNEADTPDNFQSRRPNTSFCFLDIRSPGLGDTAMYLCATSRAGTGVYEQYFGPGTRLTVT.

The chain has TRBV25-1 and TRBJ2-7; 8 bases align to TRBD2. Per the germline V gene, CDR1 is MGHDK and CDR2 is SYGVNS. The CDR3 has 15 residues. V gave up 6 bases and J gave up 3 bases; unmatched junction bases: 10. The CDR3 DNA reads as TGTGCCAGCAGGAGTACGGGAGGGGCCCTCTACGAGCAGTACTTC. Residues: CASRSTGGALYEQYF.

The sample holds a few counts of this clone. The chain's CDR3 is CASSPVVAGEYEQYF. CDR3 nucleotides: TGTGCCAGCAGCCCGGTGGTAGCGGGGGAATACGAGCAGTACTTC. The gene calls are TRBV7-9 and TRBJ2-7, with 9 nucleotides matching TRBD2. The CDR3 is 15 residues long. After removal of 5 bases from V and 4 bases from J, the junction contained 9 bases not matched to a gene. Germline V gives CDR1 SEHNR, CDR2 FQNEAQ (reference sequence).

This chain links TRBV29-1 with TRBJ1-3, with D tentatively TRBD1 (6 bases). Trimming took 6 bases from V and 2 from J, leaving 17 bases between them. The CDR3 has 15 residues. Germline V CDR1 and CDR2: SQVTM, ANQGSEA. In DNA, the CDR3 is TGCAGCGTCGCTATAACAGGGTTCCCTGGAAACACCATATATTTT. It specifies CSVAITGFPGNTIYF. Drawing the rest from reference TRBV29-1 and TRBJ1-3, the complete variable domain is SAVISQKPSRDICQRGTSLTIQCQVDSQVTMMFWYRQQPGQSLTLIATANQGSEATYESGFVIDKFPISRPNLTFSTLTVSNMSPEDSSIYLCSVAITGFPGNTIYFGEGSWLTVV.

The rearrangement joins TRBV5-4 to TRBJ2-5; 14 nucleotides agree with TRBD2. Germline V gives CDR1 SGHNT, CDR2 YYREEE (reference sequence). The CDR3 spans 15 residues. V trimming: 4 bases; J trimming: 5 bases; junction bases outside the gene matches: 4. CDR3 protein: CASSRGLAGVETQYF. The CDR3 nucleotides are TGTGCCAGCAGCAGGGGACTAGCGGGAGTTGAGACCCAGTACTTC.

The chain is built from TRBV7-2 and TRBJ2-7, with 7 bases fitting TRBD1. This CDR3 region has 15 residues. In germline, CDR1 is SGHTA, CDR2 FQGNSA. J gave up 2 bases and V 5 bases, and 9 bases lay outside the gene matches. For the CDR3, the DNA is TGTGCCAGCAGCCCGAGGACAGGTGCCCCCTACGAGCAGTACTTC. Translation: CASSPRTGAPYEQYF. Supplemented by reference TRBV7-2 and TRBJ2-7, the full variable domain reads GAGVSQSPSNKVTEKGKDVELRCDPISGHTALYWYRQSLGQGLEFLIYFQGNSAPDKSGLPSDRFSAERTGGSVSTLTIQRTQQEDSAVYLCASSPRTGAPYEQYFGPGTRLTVT.

Of note for this clone: The junction and the germline gene differ at one end; a read error may be behind it. The chain uses TRBV24-1 and TRBJ1-1, with TRBD1 identical over 11 bases. CDR3 length equals 12 residues. The V gene's germline CDR1 is KGHDR and CDR2 SFDVKD. The CDR3 spells CATSIGQGARYF. Written as DNA, the CDR3 is TGTGCCACCAGCATCGGACAGGGGGCGAGATACTTT.

V and J are TRBV27 and TRBJ1-5; the D gene is possibly TRBD1 (5 bases). In germline, CDR1 is MNHEY, CDR2 SMNVEV (reference sequence). The ends were cut back, 2 bases at V and 5 bases at J, with 13 bases in the middle. CDR3 length: 15 residues. The CDR3 bases are TGTGCCAGCAGTTTACTTGGGGCCAAGGATCAGCCCCAGCATTTT. This gives the protein CASSLLGAKDQPQHF.

V is TRBV30 and J is TRBJ1-4, with TRBD1 matching over 11 bases. Germline V CDR1 and CDR2: GTSNPN, SVGIG (reference sequence). The CDR3 totals 13 residues. V lost 5 bases and J lost 7; bases outside the gene matches: 3. The CDR3 protein is CAWADRGPEKLFF. The DNA of the CDR3 is TGTGCCTGGGCGGACAGGGGGCCTGAAAAACTGTTTTTT.

This chain joins TRBV2 and TRBJ1-1; 9 nucleotides agree with TRBD1. The CDR3 has 14 amino acids. Germline loops: CDR1 SNHLY, CDR2 FYNNEI. V was clipped by 6 bases and J by 2 bases; unmatched bases: 4. CDR3 sequence reads: CASRDRGGNTEAFF. The DNA for the CDR3 is TGTGCCAGCAGGGACAGGGGCGGTAACACTGAAGCTTTCTTT. Full variable domain (rest looked up from reference TRBV2 and TRBJ1-1): EPEVTQTPSHQVTQMGQEVILRCVPISNHLYFYWYRQILGQKVEFLVSFYNNEISEKSEIFDDQFSVERPDGSNFTLKIRSTKLEDSAMYFCASRDRGGNTEAFFGQGTRLTVV.

The chain has TRBV19 and TRBJ1-4; 8 bases map to TRBD1. The J segment lost 3 bases and the V segment lost 5 bases, leaving 8 bases of the junction unmatched. Germline assignment: CDR1 LNHDA and CDR2 SQIVND (reference sequence). The CDR3 is 16 residues long. DNA of the CDR3: TGTGCCAGTAGTTCATGGACAGGGTCAGCTAATGAAAAACTGTTTTTT. This encodes CASSSWTGSANEKLFF.

The chain carries TRBV6-2 or TRBV6-3 and TRBJ1-5; D is possibly TRBD1 (5 bases). The CDR3 loop spans 18 amino acids. The germline V and J ends were trimmed by 5 bases and 1 base, with 21 bases remaining between them. In germline, CDR1 is MNHEY, CDR2 SVGEGT. CDR3 loop: CASSERKDIFLSNQPQHF. Here the CDR3 DNA reads TGTGCCAGCAGTGAGAGAAAGGACATATTCTTAAGCAATCAGCCCCAGCATTTT.